This TCR beta chain was sequenced during a study of regulatory T cells in long-lasting Graves disease. A few counts support this clonotype. Arm-PCR of CDR3 regions with iRepertoire HTBI primers generated TCR beta libraries. TCRdb called the multiplex PCR reads again in MiXCR, with one record for every CDR3 protein. The sample contains fewer than 450,000 distinct CDR3 sequences, 15% of which appear only once. The V and J ends lost 4 bases and 1 base respectively, with 11 bases between them. This CDR3 is 15 amino acids long. CDR1 is SGDLS and CDR2 is YYNGEE in the germline V gene. Regarding time point: newly diagnosed GD, antithyroid drugs for less than 3 months. RNA isolated from PBMCs was used to make the TCR library. These data are also associated with another study on T cells in Graves' hyperthyroidism and ophthalmopathy.

The sequences come from peripheral blood mononuclear cells (PBMCs), collected at new diagnosis, from a patient treated with antithyroid drugs. The genes are TRBV9 and TRBJ2-2, with D maybe TRBD2 (6 bases). The clonotype comes from a woman aged 40 to 55 with Graves disease. CDR3 in amino acids: CASSTHSGNTGELFF. CDR3 nucleotide sequence: TGTGCCAGCAGCACCCATAGCGGGAACACCGGGGAGCTGTTTTTT.